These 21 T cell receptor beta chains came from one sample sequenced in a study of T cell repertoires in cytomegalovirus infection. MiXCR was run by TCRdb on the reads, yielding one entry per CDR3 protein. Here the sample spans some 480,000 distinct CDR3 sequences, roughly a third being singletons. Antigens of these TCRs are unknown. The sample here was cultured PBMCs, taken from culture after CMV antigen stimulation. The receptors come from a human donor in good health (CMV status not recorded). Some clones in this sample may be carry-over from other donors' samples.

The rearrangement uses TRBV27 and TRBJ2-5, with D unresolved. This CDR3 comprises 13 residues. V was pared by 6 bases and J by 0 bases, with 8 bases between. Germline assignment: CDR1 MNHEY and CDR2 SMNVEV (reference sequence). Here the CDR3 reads CASRKADQETQYF. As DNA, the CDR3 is TGTGCCAGCAGAAAGGCGGACCAAGAGACCCAGTACTTC.

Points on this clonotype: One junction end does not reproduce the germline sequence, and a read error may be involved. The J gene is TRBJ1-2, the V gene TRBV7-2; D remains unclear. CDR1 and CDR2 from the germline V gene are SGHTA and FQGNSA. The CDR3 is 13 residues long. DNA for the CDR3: TGTGCCAGCGGCTTCAGTTGGTTCTATGGCTACACCTTC. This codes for CASGFSWFYGYTF.

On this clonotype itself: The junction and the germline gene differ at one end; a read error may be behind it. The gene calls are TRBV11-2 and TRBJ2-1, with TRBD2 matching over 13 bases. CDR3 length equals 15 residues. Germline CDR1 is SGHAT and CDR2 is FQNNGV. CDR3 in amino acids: CASSPGTSGVNEQFF. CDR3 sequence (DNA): TGCGCCAGCAGCCCTGGGACTAGCGGGGTCAATGAGCAGTTCTTC.

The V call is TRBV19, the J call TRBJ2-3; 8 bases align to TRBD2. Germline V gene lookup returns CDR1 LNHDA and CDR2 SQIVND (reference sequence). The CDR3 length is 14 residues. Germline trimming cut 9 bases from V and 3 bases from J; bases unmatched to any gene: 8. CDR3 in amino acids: CASGTSGTTDTQYF. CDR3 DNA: TGTGCCAGCGGCACTAGCGGAACTACAGATACGCAGTATTTT.

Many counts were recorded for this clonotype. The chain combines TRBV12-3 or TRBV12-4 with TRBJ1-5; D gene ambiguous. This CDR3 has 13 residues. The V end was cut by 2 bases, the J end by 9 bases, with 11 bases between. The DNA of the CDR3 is TGTGCCAGCAGTTTATTTGTAGATGGGCCCCAGCATTTT. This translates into CASSLFVDGPQHF.

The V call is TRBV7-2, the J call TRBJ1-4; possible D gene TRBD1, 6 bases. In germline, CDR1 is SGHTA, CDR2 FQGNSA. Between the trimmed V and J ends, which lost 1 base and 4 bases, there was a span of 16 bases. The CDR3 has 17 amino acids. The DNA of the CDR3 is TGTGCCAGCAGCTTAGGTTTGGCAGGGACAAGTAATGAAAAACTGTTTTTT. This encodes CASSLGLAGTSNEKLFF.

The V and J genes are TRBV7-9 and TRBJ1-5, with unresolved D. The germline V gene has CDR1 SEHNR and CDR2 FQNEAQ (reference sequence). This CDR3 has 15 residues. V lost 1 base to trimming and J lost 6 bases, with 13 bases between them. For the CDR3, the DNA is TGTGCCAGCAGCTTAGGGCAATCGGTGAGTCAGCCCCAGCATTTT. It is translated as CASSLGQSVSQPQHF.

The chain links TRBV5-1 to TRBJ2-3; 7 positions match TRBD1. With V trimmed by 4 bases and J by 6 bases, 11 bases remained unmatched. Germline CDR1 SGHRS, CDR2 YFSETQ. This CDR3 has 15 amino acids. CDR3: CASSPHRKGADTQYF. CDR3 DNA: TGCGCCAGCAGCCCCCACCGAAAGGGGGCCGATACGCAGTATTTT.

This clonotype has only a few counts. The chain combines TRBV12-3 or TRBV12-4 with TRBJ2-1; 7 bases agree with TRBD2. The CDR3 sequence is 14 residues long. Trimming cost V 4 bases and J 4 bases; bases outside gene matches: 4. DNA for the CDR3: TGTGCCAGCAGTTCCAGGGACTATTACAATGAGCAGTTCTTC. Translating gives CASSSRDYYNEQFF.

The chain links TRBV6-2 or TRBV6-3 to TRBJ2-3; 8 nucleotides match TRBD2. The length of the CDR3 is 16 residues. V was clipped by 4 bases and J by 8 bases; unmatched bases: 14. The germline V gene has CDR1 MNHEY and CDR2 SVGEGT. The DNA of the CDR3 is TGTGCCAGCAGTTTTCTACTAGCGGCGCCCACCAGTACGCAGTATTTT. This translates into CASSFLLAAPTSTQYF.

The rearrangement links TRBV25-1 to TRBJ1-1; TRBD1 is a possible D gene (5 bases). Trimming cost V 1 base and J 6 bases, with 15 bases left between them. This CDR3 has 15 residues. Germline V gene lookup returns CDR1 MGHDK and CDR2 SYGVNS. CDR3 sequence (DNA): TGTGCCAGCAGTGAATGGGGGGGTGTAGGGGCTGAAGCTTTCTTT. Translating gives CASSEWGGVGAEAFF.

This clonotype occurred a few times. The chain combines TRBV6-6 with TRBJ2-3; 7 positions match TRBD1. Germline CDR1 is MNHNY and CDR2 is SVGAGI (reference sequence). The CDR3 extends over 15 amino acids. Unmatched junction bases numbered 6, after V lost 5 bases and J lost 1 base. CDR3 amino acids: CASSGRTGGTDTQYF. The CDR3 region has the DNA TGTGCCAGCAGTGGCCGGACAGGCGGCACAGATACGCAGTATTTT.

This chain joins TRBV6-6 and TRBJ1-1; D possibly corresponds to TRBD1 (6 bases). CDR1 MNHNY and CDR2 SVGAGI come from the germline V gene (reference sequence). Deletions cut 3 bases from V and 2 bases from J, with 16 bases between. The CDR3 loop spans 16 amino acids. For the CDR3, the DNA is TGTGCCAGCAGTTATCTCGCCGGGACAACCAACACTGAAGCTTTCTTT. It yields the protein CASSYLAGTTNTEAFF.

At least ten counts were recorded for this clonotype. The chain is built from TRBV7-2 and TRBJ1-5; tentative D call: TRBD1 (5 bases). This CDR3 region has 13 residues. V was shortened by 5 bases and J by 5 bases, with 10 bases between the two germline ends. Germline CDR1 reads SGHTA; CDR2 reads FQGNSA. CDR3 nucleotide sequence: TGTGCCAGCAGCCTCGTGGGGGATCAGCCCCAGCATTTT. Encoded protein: CASSLVGDQPQHF.

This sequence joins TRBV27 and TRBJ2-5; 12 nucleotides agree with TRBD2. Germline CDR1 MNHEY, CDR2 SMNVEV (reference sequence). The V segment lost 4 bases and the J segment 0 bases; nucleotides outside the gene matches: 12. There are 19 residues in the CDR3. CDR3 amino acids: CASSSRLAGERGYQETQYF. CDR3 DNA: TGTGCCAGCAGTTCCCGACTAGCGGGAGAGAGGGGGTACCAAGAGACCCAGTACTTC.

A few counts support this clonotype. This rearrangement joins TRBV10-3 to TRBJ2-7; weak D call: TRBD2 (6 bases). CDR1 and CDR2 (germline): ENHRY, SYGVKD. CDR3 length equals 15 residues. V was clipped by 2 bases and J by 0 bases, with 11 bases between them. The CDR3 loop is CAISEAGLYSYEQYF. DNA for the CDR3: TGTGCCATCAGTGAGGCGGGACTGTACTCCTACGAGCAGTACTTC.

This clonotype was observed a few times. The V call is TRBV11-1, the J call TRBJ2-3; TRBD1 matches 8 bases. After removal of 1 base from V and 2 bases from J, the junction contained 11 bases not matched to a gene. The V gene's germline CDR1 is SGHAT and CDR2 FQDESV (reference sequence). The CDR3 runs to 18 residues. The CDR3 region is CASSLVTVRTGITDTQYF. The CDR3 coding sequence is TGTGCCAGCAGCTTAGTAACCGTGAGGACAGGGATCACAGATACGCAGTATTTT.

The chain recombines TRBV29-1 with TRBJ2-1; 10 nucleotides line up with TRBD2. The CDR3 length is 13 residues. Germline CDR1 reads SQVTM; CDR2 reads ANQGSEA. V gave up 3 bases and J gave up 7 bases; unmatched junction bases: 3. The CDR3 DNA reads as TGCAGCGTTGAGCTTAGCGGGGGGAATGAGCAGTTCTTC. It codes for CSVELSGGNEQFF.

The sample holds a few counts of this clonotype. The CDR3 here is CASSLEASIYEQYV. The DNA for the CDR3 is TGTGCCAGCAGCTTAGAGGCCAGCATCTACGAGCAGTACGTC. The chain has TRBV11-2 and TRBJ2-7; D not certain. CDR3 length equals 14 residues. Per germline, CDR1 SGHAT and CDR2 FQNNGV. Between the trimmed V and J ends, which lost 0 bases and 3 bases, there was a span of 9 bases.

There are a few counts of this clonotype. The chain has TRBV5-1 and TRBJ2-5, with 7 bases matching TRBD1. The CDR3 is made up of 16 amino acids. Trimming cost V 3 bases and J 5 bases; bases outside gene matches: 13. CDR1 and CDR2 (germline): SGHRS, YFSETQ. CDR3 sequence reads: CASSSLTGKSSETQYF. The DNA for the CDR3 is TGCGCCAGCAGCTCCCTGACAGGGAAGAGCTCGGAGACCCAGTACTTC. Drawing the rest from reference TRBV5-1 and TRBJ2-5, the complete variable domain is KAGVTQTPRYLIKTRGQQVTLSCSPISGHRSVSWYQQTPGQGLQFLFEYFSETQRNKGNFPGRFSGRQFSNSRSEMNVSTLELGDSALYLCASSSLTGKSSETQYFGPGTRLLVL.

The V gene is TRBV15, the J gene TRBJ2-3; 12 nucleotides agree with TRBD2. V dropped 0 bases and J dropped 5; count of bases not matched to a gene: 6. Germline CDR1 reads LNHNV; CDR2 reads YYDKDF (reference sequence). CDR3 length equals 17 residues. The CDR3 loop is CATSRDRLAGVVDTQYF. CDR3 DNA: TGTGCCACCAGCAGAGATCGACTAGCGGGAGTGGTAGATACGCAGTATTTT.